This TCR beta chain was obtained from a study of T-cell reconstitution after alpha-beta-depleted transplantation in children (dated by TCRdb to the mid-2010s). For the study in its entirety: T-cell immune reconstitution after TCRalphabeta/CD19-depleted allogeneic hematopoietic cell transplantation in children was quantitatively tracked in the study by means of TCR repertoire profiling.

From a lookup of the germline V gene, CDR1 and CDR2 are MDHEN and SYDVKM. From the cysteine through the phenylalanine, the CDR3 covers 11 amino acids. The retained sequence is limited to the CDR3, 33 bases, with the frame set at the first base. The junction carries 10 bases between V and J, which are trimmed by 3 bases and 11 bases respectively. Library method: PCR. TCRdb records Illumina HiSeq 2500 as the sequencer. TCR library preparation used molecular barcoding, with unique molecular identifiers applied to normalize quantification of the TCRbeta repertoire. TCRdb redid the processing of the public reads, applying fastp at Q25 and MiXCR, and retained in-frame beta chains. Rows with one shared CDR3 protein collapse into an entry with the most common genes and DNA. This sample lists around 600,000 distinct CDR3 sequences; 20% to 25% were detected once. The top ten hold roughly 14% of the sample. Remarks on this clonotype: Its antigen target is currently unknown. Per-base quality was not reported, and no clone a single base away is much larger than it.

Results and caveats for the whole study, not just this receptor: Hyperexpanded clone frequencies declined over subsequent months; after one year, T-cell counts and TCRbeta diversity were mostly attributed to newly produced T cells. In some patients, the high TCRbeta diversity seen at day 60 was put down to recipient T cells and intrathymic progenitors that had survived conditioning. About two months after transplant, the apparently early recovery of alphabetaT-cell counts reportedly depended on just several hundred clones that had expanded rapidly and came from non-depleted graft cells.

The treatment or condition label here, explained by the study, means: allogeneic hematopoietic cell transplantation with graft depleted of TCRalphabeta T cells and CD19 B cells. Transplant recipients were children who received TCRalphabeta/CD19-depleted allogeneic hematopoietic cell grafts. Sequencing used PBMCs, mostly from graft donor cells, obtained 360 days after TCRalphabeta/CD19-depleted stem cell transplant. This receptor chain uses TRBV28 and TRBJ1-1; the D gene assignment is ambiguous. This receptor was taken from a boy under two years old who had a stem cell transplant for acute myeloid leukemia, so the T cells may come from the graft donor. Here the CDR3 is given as CASSFLGSAFF. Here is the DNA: TGTGCCAGCAGTTTCCTCGGCTCCGCTTTCTTT.